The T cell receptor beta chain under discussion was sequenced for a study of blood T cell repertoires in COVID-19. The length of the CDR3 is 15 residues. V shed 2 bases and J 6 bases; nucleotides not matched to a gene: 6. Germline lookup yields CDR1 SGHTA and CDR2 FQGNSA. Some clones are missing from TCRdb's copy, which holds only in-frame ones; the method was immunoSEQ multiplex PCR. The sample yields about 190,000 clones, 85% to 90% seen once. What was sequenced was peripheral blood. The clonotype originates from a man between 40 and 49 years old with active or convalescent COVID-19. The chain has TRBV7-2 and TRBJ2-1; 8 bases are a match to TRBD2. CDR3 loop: CASSLSRRGGNEQFF. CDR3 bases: TGTGCCAGCAGCTTAAGTCGTCGGGGGGGCAATGAGCAGTTCTTC.